Listed below are T cell receptor beta chains from one sample, sequenced in a study of T cells in Graves' hyperthyroidism and ophthalmopathy. Using its own MiXCR run on the multiplex PCR reads, TCRdb lists one record per CDR3 protein. Counted here are 300,000 to 450,000 distinct CDR3 sequences, 18% occurring once; the ten biggest clones make up less than 45%. The sequenced sample consisted of blood. Receptor source: a man aged 18 to 35 with Graves' ophthalmopathy. Both conserved end residues are part of each CDR3. Fields, in order: clone size, J gene, D gene, V gene, CDR3 DNA, CDR3 protein. A D gene is named only where the DNA matches it firmly. Not all rows give a size; the values are once, few, many and, for expanded clones, a class.

size: .
J: TRBJ2-1
D: TRBD1
V: TRBV18
DNA: TGTGCCAGCTCGCGACTACAGGGGGCTGAGGTCTACAATGAGCAGTTCTTC
CDR3: CASSRLQGAEVYNEQFF

size: .
J: TRBJ2-5
D: .
V: TRBV20-1
DNA: TGCAGTGCTATCCTTCCGGACCCTCGACAGCGGGAGACCCAGTACTTC
CDR3: CSAILPDPRQRETQYF

size: many
J: TRBJ2-7
D: TRBD1
V: TRBV3-1
DNA: TGTGCCAGCAGCCAAGTAGGGACAGGGGAGCAGTACTTC
CDR3: CASSQVGTGEQYF

size: many
J: TRBJ2-5
D: TRBD1
V: TRBV7-9
DNA: TGTGCCAGCAGGAGGACAGGGGAAGAGACCCAGTACTTC
CDR3: CASRRTGEETQYF

size: .
J: TRBJ2-1
D: TRBD1
V: TRBV5-1
DNA: TGCGCCAGCAGCGCCGACAGGGAAACATCCTATAGGAGCTCCTACAATGAGCAGTTCTTC
CDR3: CASSADRETSYRSSYNEQFF

size: .
J: TRBJ2-7
D: TRBD1
V: TRBV6-1
DNA: TGTGCCAGCAGTGACCGGACAGGGGGCTCCTACGAGCAGTACTTC
CDR3: CASSDRTGGSYEQYF

size: many
J: TRBJ2-3
D: TRBD2
V: TRBV6-1
DNA: TGTGCCAGCAGTGAAGCGACTAGCGGGGCAGATACGCAGTATTTT
CDR3: CASSEATSGADTQYF

size: many
J: TRBJ1-1
D: .
V: TRBV12-3/TRBV12-4
DNA: TGTGCCAGCAGAGGAGGTCGACACGGGACTGAAGCTTTCTTT
CDR3: CASRGGRHGTEAFF

size: few
J: TRBJ2-7
D: .
V: TRBV6-1
DNA: TGTGCCAGCAGTGAAAGAACAGGGTCCTACGAGCAGTACTTC
CDR3: CASSERTGSYEQYF

size: .
J: TRBJ1-1
D: .
V: TRBV18
DNA: TGTGCCAGCTCACCACGACCTTATGGCACTTTGAACACTGAAGCTTTCTTT
CDR3: CASSPRPYGTLNTEAFF

size: .
J: TRBJ1-1
D: .
V: TRBV5-6
DNA: TGTGCCAGCAGCTGGGGGGGGGCGAAGAACACTGAAGCTTTCTTT
CDR3: CASSWGGAKNTEAFF

size: .
J: TRBJ1-2
D: .
V: TRBV25-1
DNA: TGTGCCAGCAGTGAATGGGAAGGCTGGCCGGGTTATGGCTACACCTTC
CDR3: CASSEWEGWPGYGYTF

size: .
J: TRBJ2-1
D: TRBD2
V: TRBV19
DNA: TGTGCCAGTAGTACCATGGGACTAGCGGGGGGCGTACGGCAGTTCTTC
CDR3: CASSTMGLAGGVRQFF

size: many
J: TRBJ2-7
D: .
V: TRBV11-2
DNA: TGTGCCAGCAGCGCCAGGGAATCCTACGAGCAGTACTTC
CDR3: CASSARESYEQYF

size: few
J: TRBJ2-7
D: TRBD1
V: TRBV12-5
DNA: TGTGCTAGTGGGCCGGGACAGGGTTGCGAGCAGTACTTC
CDR3: CASGPGQGCEQYF

size: few
J: TRBJ1-5
D: .
V: TRBV18
DNA: TGTGCCAGCTCAAGGGGCGAGGGAGATCAGCCCCAGCATTTT
CDR3: CASSRGEGDQPQHF

size: many
J: TRBJ1-5
D: .
V: TRBV3-1
DNA: TGTGCCAGCAGCCAAGCGGGTTGGGAGGCTAGCAATCAGCCCCAGCATTTT
CDR3: CASSQAGWEASNQPQHF

size: .
J: TRBJ1-4
D: .
V: TRBV24-1
DNA: TGTGCCACCTGGCTGTTTGCAACTAATGAAGAACTGTTTTTT
CDR3: CATWLFATNEELFF

size: .
J: TRBJ2-5
D: TRBD2
V: TRBV6-5
DNA: TGTGCCAGCAGTTACTTGACTAGCGGGGGGCCGCAAGAGACCCAGTACTTC
CDR3: CASSYLTSGGPQETQYF

size: few
J: TRBJ2-2
D: .
V: TRBV24-1
DNA: TGTGCCACCAGTGTAGGGGTGTACACCGGGGAGCTGTTTTTT
CDR3: CATSVGVYTGELFF

size: .
J: TRBJ1-1
D: .
V: TRBV19
DNA: TGTGCCAGTAGTATGGGTCAAGGGAACACTGAAGCTTTCTTT
CDR3: CASSMGQGNTEAFF

size: few
J: TRBJ1-2
D: TRBD1
V: TRBV11-2
DNA: TGTGCCAGCAGCTTGGATCCGGGACAGGGGGTTTCTGGCTACACCTTC
CDR3: CASSLDPGQGVSGYTF

size: few
J: TRBJ2-5
D: .
V: TRBV5-1
DNA: TGCGCCAGCAGCTTGACGTTGGGGGCCGGGGAGACCCAGTACTTC
CDR3: CASSLTLGAGETQYF

size: .
J: TRBJ2-5
D: TRBD1
V: TRBV6-1
DNA: TGTGCCAGCAGTTCCCTAGGACAGGGCTGGGAGACCCAGTACTTC
CDR3: CASSSLGQGWETQYF

size: many
J: TRBJ2-7
D: TRBD1
V: TRBV27
DNA: TGTGCCAGCAGTTTCCTCGGGACAGGGACCGATCGAGGGCGCGAGCAGTACTTC
CDR3: CASSFLGTGTDRGREQYF

size: .
J: TRBJ1-1
D: .
V: TRBV15
DNA: TGTGCCACCAGCAGAGATCCCGGGGACACTGAAGCTTTCTTT
CDR3: CATSRDPGDTEAFF

size: many
J: TRBJ2-1
D: .
V: TRBV5-1
DNA: TGCGCCAGCAGGACATCGCCCGACAGGAACAATGAGCAGTTCTTC
CDR3: CASRTSPDRNNEQFF

size: many
J: TRBJ1-5
D: TRBD1
V: TRBV28
DNA: TGTGCCAGCAGGTCGGACAGGGAGGGTCAGCCCCAGCATTTT
CDR3: CASRSDREGQPQHF

size: many
J: TRBJ1-5
D: .
V: TRBV18
DNA: TGTGCCAGCTCACCCGGACCCACAAGCAATCAGCCCCAGCATTTT
CDR3: CASSPGPTSNQPQHF

size: many
J: TRBJ2-1
D: .
V: TRBV11-3
DNA: TGTGCCAGCAGCTTGTCGGGACAGGGACTAGCTAAGGACAATGAGCAGTTCTTC
CDR3: CASSLSGQGLAKDNEQFF

size: few
J: TRBJ1-6
D: .
V: TRBV7-3
DNA: TGTGCCAGCAGCTTAACCTGGCAGGATAATTCACCCCTCCACTTT
CDR3: CASSLTWQDNSPLHF

size: .
J: TRBJ2-2
D: .
V: TRBV5-1
DNA: TGTGCCAGCAGCGTATGGGGTCCAGGGAGGGAGCTGTTTTTT
CDR3: CASSVWGPGRELFF

size: .
J: TRBJ2-1
D: TRBD2
V: TRBV4-1
DNA: TGCGCCAGCAGCCGACTCGGACTAGCCAGTCTTAATGAGCAGTTCTTC
CDR3: CASSRLGLASLNEQFF

size: few
J: TRBJ1-3
D: .
V: TRBV7-2
DNA: TGTGCCAGCAGCTCATCGGCCTCTGGAAACACCATATATTTT
CDR3: CASSSSASGNTIYF

size: few
J: TRBJ2-1
D: .
V: TRBV24-1
DNA: TGTGCCACCAGTGATTTTAGGGGGGAGGGAAATGAGCAGTTCTTC
CDR3: CATSDFRGEGNEQFF

size: many
J: TRBJ2-7
D: .
V: TRBV11-2
DNA: TGTGCCAGCAGCTCTCTTACCGGGCCCCAAGGCGAGCAGTACTTC
CDR3: CASSSLTGPQGEQYF

size: many
J: TRBJ1-1
D: .
V: TRBV5-6
DNA: TGTGCCAGCAGCTTGGTTTCCAGGGAGAACACTGAAGCTTTCTTT
CDR3: CASSLVSRENTEAFF

size: few
J: TRBJ1-2
D: TRBD1
V: TRBV7-2
DNA: TGTGCCAGCAGCTTCGGGACAGGGGGTGGCGGCTACACCTTC
CDR3: CASSFGTGGGGYTF

size: .
J: TRBJ2-1
D: .
V: TRBV27
DNA: TGTGCCAGCAGTTTCGCGGGAGAGCAGTTCTTC
CDR3: CASSFAGEQFF

size: many
J: TRBJ1-1
D: .
V: TRBV18
DNA: TGTGCCAGCTCATCCGTAGGAGACACTGAAGCTTTCTTT
CDR3: CASSSVGDTEAFF

size: many
J: TRBJ1-2
D: .
V: TRBV24-1
DNA: TGTGCCACCAGTGACACGACTGCGTCTGGGGCCTTCCCCTATGGCTACACCTTC
CDR3: CATSDTTASGAFPYGYTF

size: few
J: TRBJ2-3
D: TRBD1
V: TRBV27
DNA: TGTGCCAGCCGATGGACAGGGGCCGCAGATACGCAGTATTTT
CDR3: CASRWTGAADTQYF

size: many
J: TRBJ2-7
D: .
V: TRBV6-6
DNA: TGTGCCAGCAGTTACAGGGGGACCCTTACTTACGAGCAGTACTTC
CDR3: CASSYRGTLTYEQYF

size: many
J: TRBJ1-2
D: TRBD1
V: TRBV5-1
DNA: TGCGCCAGCAGCAACGGACAGGGGACCTATGGCTACACCTTC
CDR3: CASSNGQGTYGYTF

size: few
J: TRBJ1-1
D: .
V: TRBV4-1
DNA: TGCGCCAGCAGCCACCCCCTACCCGGGCAGCGGGGGGGAGCTTTCTTT
CDR3: CASSHPLPGQRGGAFF

size: .
J: TRBJ2-3
D: TRBD2
V: TRBV10-3
DNA: TGTGCCATCAGGCGACTAGCGGAAGGCACAGATACGCAGTATTTT
CDR3: CAIRRLAEGTDTQYF

size: few
J: TRBJ1-3
D: .
V: TRBV12-3/TRBV12-4
DNA: TGTGCCAGCAAAACCGGAGGAGACACCATATATTTT
CDR3: CASKTGGDTIYF

size: many
J: TRBJ1-5
D: .
V: TRBV12-3/TRBV12-4
DNA: TGTGCCAGCAGTTTATCCGCAGGGACGCCCCAGCATTTT
CDR3: CASSLSAGTPQHF

size: many
J: TRBJ2-1
D: .
V: TRBV7-7
DNA: TGTGCTAGCAGCCCCACACGGGGGGCCAGAGATGAGCAGTTCTTC
CDR3: CASSPTRGARDEQFF

size: few
J: TRBJ1-1
D: TRBD1
V: TRBV14
DNA: TGTGCCAGCAGCTCAAGAGCAGGGGGCTACACTGAAGCTTTCTTT
CDR3: CASSSRAGGYTEAFF

size: .
J: TRBJ2-1
D: .
V: TRBV29-1
DNA: TGCAGCGTACGGGGGTTAAGCTCCTACAATGAGCAGTTCTTC
CDR3: CSVRGLSSYNEQFF

size: .
J: TRBJ2-2
D: .
V: TRBV5-1
DNA: TGCGCCAGCAGCTTGGTAGGAAGCCAGAACACCGGGGAGCTGTTTTTT
CDR3: CASSLVGSQNTGELFF

size: .
J: TRBJ1-4
D: .
V: TRBV28
DNA: TGTGCCAGCAGTTTAACTAATGAAAAACTGTTTTTT
CDR3: CASSLTNEKLFF

size: few
J: TRBJ2-2
D: TRBD1
V: TRBV19
DNA: TGTGCCAGTAGTATCGTCGGACAGGGGGCCGGGGAGCTGTTTTTT
CDR3: CASSIVGQGAGELFF

size: many
J: TRBJ2-1
D: .
V: TRBV2
DNA: TGTGCCAGCAGTGCTAGGAGCTCCTACAATGAGCAGTTCTTC
CDR3: CASSARSSYNEQFF

size: few
J: TRBJ1-3
D: .
V: TRBV5-6
DNA: TGTGCCAGCAGCTTGAACAGGGACACAACCTCTGGAAACACCATATATTTT
CDR3: CASSLNRDTTSGNTIYF

size: many
J: TRBJ1-1
D: .
V: TRBV11-2
DNA: TGTGCCAGCAGCTTAGGGTTGGCGAACACTGAAGCTTTCTTT
CDR3: CASSLGLANTEAFF